These T cell receptor beta chains were read from a single sample in a study of CD8+ T cells in alopecia areata. The table came from immunoSEQ multiplex PCR; TCRdb's copy has only in-frame clones and leaves some out. The sample has more than 200,000 clones, around 66% seen once; the top ten hold 4.2%. Sequenced material: CD4+ T cells sorted from blood, taken at week 4, from a patient treated with tofacitinib. The source is a human donor with alopecia areata. Both conserved end residues are part of each CDR3. D genes are given only for firm matches. Clone size is shown for a subset of rows, as once, few, many or a class of expanded clone.

D gene	clone size	J gene	V gene	CDR3 protein	CDR3 DNA
-	-	TRBJ2-7	TRBV7-2	CASSSGPLREQYF	TGTGCCAGCAGCTCGGGGCCCTTGAGGGAGCAGTACTTC
TRBD1	-	TRBJ1-2	TRBV30	CAWSPRDRNYGYTF	TGTGCCTGGAGTCCACGGGACAGGAACTATGGCTACACCTTC
TRBD2	medium-sized	TRBJ2-7	TRBV7-8	CASSFTIAGEQYEQYF	TGTGCCAGCAGCTTTACCATAGCGGGGGAGCAATACGAGCAGTACTTC
TRBD1	-	TRBJ1-4	TRBV5-1	CASSPGQGGNEKLFF	TGCGCCAGCAGTCCCGGACAGGGGGGAAACGAAAAACTGTTTTTT
-	-	TRBJ2-3	TRBV5-6	CASSLDYLGTQYF	TGTGCCAGCAGCTTGGACTACCTCGGGACGCAGTATTTT
-	many	TRBJ2-2	TRBV7-2	CASSLAKGRDGELFF	TGTGCCAGCAGCTTAGCGAAAGGTCGCGACGGGGAGCTGTTTTTT
TRBD1	few	TRBJ1-2	TRBV7-6	CASIDRGFGYTF	TGTGCCAGCATCGACAGGGGGTTTGGCTACACCTTC
TRBD1	-	TRBJ2-2	TRBV10-3	CAIRRTGGANGELFF	TGTGCCATCAGAAGGACAGGGGGCGCGAACGGGGAGCTGTTTTTT
-	-	TRBJ2-7	TRBV18	CASHKGSSYEQYF	TGTGCCAGCCACAAGGGGAGCTCCTACGAGCAGTACTTC
-	-	TRBJ1-1	TRBV7-2	CASSLDTNTEAFF	TGTGCCAGCAGCTTGGACACGAACACTGAAGCTTTCTTT
TRBD2	-	TRBJ2-3	TRBV29-1	CSQTGGGSDTQYF	TGCAGCCAGACTGGCGGGGGATCAGATACGCAGTATTTT
-	few	TRBJ1-5	TRBV30	CAWSMWGAEGNQPQHF	TGTGCCTGGAGTATGTGGGGGGCTGAAGGCAATCAGCCCCAGCATTTT
TRBD1	-	TRBJ1-4	TRBV7-9	CASSPGGQLMQKLFF	TGTGCCAGCAGCCCAGGGGGTCAGCTAATGCAAAAACTGTTTTTT
TRBD1	-	TRBJ2-7	TRBV7-2	CASSLVGGGTGTYEQYF	TGTGCCAGCAGCTTAGTCGGTGGGGGGACAGGTACCTACGAGCAGTACTTC
-	few	TRBJ1-1	TRBV7-6	CASSPMGGTEAFF	TGTGCCAGCAGCCCCATGGGCGGGACTGAAGCTTTCTTT
TRBD2	-	TRBJ2-7	TRBV7-9	CASSRSGTPNEQYF	TGTGCCAGCAGCCGAAGCGGGACTCCAAACGAGCAGTACTTC
TRBD1	-	TRBJ1-1	TRBV29-1	CSVGQGARTEAFF	TGCAGCGTGGGCCAGGGGGCTCGCACTGAAGCTTTCTTT
TRBD1	-	TRBJ2-3	TRBV10-3	CAISQGTVQSDTQYF	TGTGCCATCAGTCAAGGGACAGTACAATCAGATACGCAGTATTTT
-	-	TRBJ2-1	TRBV5-6	CASSPLGSLSYNEQFF	TGTGCCAGCAGCCCCCTGGGGTCCCTTTCCTACAATGAGCAGTTCTTC
-	medium-sized	TRBJ2-5	TRBV15	CATSISGGAPQETQYF	TGTGCCACCAGTATTAGCGGAGGGGCCCCCCAAGAGACCCAGTACTTC
-	-	TRBJ2-5	TRBV7-9	CASSQGNSQETQYF	TGTGCCAGCAGTCAGGGGAACTCCCAAGAGACCCAGTACTTC
TRBD2	few	TRBJ2-2	TRBV5-1	CASSPGLAGGELFF	TGCGCCAGCAGCCCGGGACTAGCGGGGGGAGAGCTGTTTTTT
-	-	TRBJ1-5	TRBV6-5	CASSYSRDQPQHF	TGTGCCAGCAGTTACAGCAGGGATCAGCCCCAGCATTTT
-	few	TRBJ1-5	TRBV30	CAWSPGQSNQPQHF	TGTGCCTGGAGCCCGGGACAAAGCAATCAGCCCCAGCATTTT